A single TCR beta chain is shown here with its context. The antigen is undetermined. The germline V gene encodes CDR1 ENHRY and CDR2 SYGVKD. The CDR3 has 15 amino acids. V trimming: 10 bases; J trimming: 2 bases; junction bases outside the gene matches: 12. The record originates from a study of a mutant IDH1 vaccine in newly diagnosed glioma. TCRdb's copy holds only in-frame clones and misses some; the assay was immunoSEQ multiplex PCR. The sample records some 62,000 clones, 83% being singletons. Time point denoted: week 47, end of study. Vaccination used 300 ug of mutant IDH1 20-mer peptide per dose, with topical imiquimod.

This sequence originates from a man under 40 with glioma. The chain links TRBV10-3 to TRBJ2-3; 7 bases match TRBD1. The source was PBMCs, collected from a glioma patient whose treatment included an IDH1 peptide vaccine. The CDR3 DNA is TGTGCCACCCAGGGCCGACAGGGAGCCACAGATACGCAGTATTTT. Its translation is CATQGRQGATDTQYF.